This TCR beta chain was identified during a study of cytomegalovirus exposure and HLA in healthy donors. Study summary: Among the 350 to 500 donors who were genotyped, roughly 76% fell in the genetic ancestry cluster that is associated with self-reported Caucasian donors. Study-level findings and limits: Available immune exposure information covered CMV serostatus only.

The CDR3 runs 16 residues. The germline V gene encodes CDR1 SGHVS and CDR2 FQNEAQ. V lost 5 bases to trimming and J lost 4 bases; unmatched junction nucleotides: 6. Of note for this clone: Its antigen is unidentified.

Primers included in the PCR were 60 Vbeta and 13 Jbeta primers. Data came from immunoSEQ multiplex PCR; TCRdb stores just in-frame clones and leaves some out. There are fewer than 200,000 clones in the sample, with 1% to 1.5% held by the top ten. This chain connects TRBV7-8 to TRBJ2-2, with 11 bases lining up with TRBD2. The receptor's source is an older woman in good health and CMV-seronegative. What was sequenced was PBMCs. This CDR3 is CASSLQLAGATGELFF. The DNA of the CDR3 is TGTGCCAGCAGCCTCCAACTAGCGGGGGCCACCGGGGAGCTGTTTTTT. Combining the CDR3 with reference TRBV7-8 and TRBJ2-2 gives the whole variable domain GAGVSQSPRYKVAKRGQDVALRCDPISGHVSLFWYQQALGQGPEFLTYFQNEAQLDKSGLPSDRFFAERPEGSVSTLKIQRTQQEDSAVYLCASSLQLAGATGELFFGEGSRLTVL.